Reported below is one T cell receptor beta chain. Its specificity is not known. A read error may account for a junction end that differs from germline. The sample comes from a study of cytomegalovirus exposure and HLA in healthy donors. Across the whole study: The 130 or so validation repertoires used the same platform as the roughly 670 first-cohort repertoires (as reported by a later analysis). Broader study findings: The authors listed some 150 TCR beta chains as cytomegalovirus-associated. While the bulk of TCR sequences proved rare, some public TCRs turned up in many donors.

Method: immunoSEQ multiplex PCR; TCRdb's copy keeps in-frame clones and lacks some. In the table there are 250,000 to 350,000 clones, roughly 87% of which are singletons. CDR3 size: 14 residues. Germline-derived CDR1 and CDR2 are SGDLS and YYNGEE. The V call is TRBV9, the J call TRBJ2-7, with 8 bases aligning to TRBD1. The sequencing sample was made of PBMCs. The TCR was taken from a woman aged 25 to 39 in good health and CMV-seropositive. CDR3 protein: CASSIGQGTYGQYF. Written as DNA, the CDR3 is TGTGCCAGCAGTATAGGACAGGGAACTTACGGGCAGTACTTC.